A single sample is the source of the 19 T cell receptor beta chains below, sequenced in a study of T cells in Graves' hyperthyroidism and ophthalmopathy (dated by TCRdb to about 2019). The receptor library was made with multiplex PCR. Reads for this sample came from an Illumina HiSeq 2000. Amplification of TCR beta CDR3 regions was carried out from RNA transcripts. For the first round of RT-PCR on the TCR CDR3, the HTBI primer set was used together with the Qiagen OneStep RT-PCR kit. In-frame beta chains were kept once TCRdb had trimmed the public reads at Q25 with fastp and called clones with MiXCR. Rows are combined by CDR3 protein, so each entry shows the most common genes and DNA. Counted in this sample were some 490,000 distinct CDR3 sequences; approximately 23% of them appeared once. The ten largest clonotypes hold 45% to 55% of the sample. The sequenced material came from blood. The receptors shown here come from a woman in her sixties or seventies with Graves' ophthalmopathy.

In this sample, this clonotype turned up many times. The V and J genes are TRBV7-6 and TRBJ2-1; the match to TRBD2 covers 14 bases. Germline values: CDR1 SGHVS, CDR2 FNYEAQ. Unmatched junction bases numbered 6, after V lost 5 bases and J lost 6 bases. The CDR3 totals 16 residues. This CDR3 reads CASSDLTSGRVNEQFF. In DNA form, the CDR3 reads TGTGCCAGCAGCGACTTGACTAGCGGGAGGGTCAATGAGCAGTTCTTC.

This clonotype was picked up a small number of times. The CDR3 protein is CAWSVSWGTEQYF. The CDR3 DNA reads TGTGCCTGGAGTGTAAGCTGGGGTACCGAGCAGTACTTC. V usage is TRBV30 and J usage is TRBJ2-7, with no clear D. CDR1 and CDR2 (germline): GTSNPN, SVGIG (reference sequence). Between the trimmed V and J ends, which lost 0 bases and 6 bases, there was a span of 12 bases. The CDR3 loop spans 13 amino acids.

V and J are TRBV6-2 or TRBV6-3 and TRBJ2-5; maybe TRBD1 (6 bases). The V gene's germline CDR1 is MNHEY and CDR2 SVGEGT. This CDR3 region has 16 residues. Trimming removed 2 bases from V and 1 base from J, with 14 bases in between. The CDR3 DNA follows: TGTGCCAGCAGTTACCCCTCCGGGACACCCCAAGAGACCCAGTACTTC. This gives the protein CASSYPSGTPQETQYF.

This clonotype occurred a few times. The V call is TRBV5-1, the J call TRBJ1-1; D unclear. CDR3 length equals 13 residues. V lost 7 bases, J lost 1 base, and 11 bases lay in between. Germline CDR1 is SGHRS and CDR2 is YFSETQ. This chain's CDR3 is CASQKMANTEAFF. CDR3 DNA: TGCGCCAGCCAGAAGATGGCGAACACTGAAGCTTTCTTT.

This clonotype was counted only a few times. V and J are TRBV7-3 and TRBJ2-3, with 9 bases aligning to TRBD2. The CDR3 sequence is 15 residues long. Trimming cost V 5 bases and J 2 bases; bases outside gene matches: 5. Germline CDR1 is SGHTA and CDR2 is FQGTGA. CDR3 DNA: TGTGCCAGCAGCGCTAGCGGGACCACCACAGATACGCAGTATTTT. Translation gives CASSASGTTTDTQYF.

This clonotype was detected a few times. The rearrangement uses TRBV3-1 and TRBJ2-7; D remains ambiguous. The CDR3 totals 15 residues. Trimming stripped 0 bases from V and 2 bases from J, with 11 bases between. The germline gives CDR1 LGHDT, CDR2 YNNKEL (reference sequence). The CDR3 spells CASSQDLNAPYEQYF. The CDR3 region has the DNA TGTGCCAGCAGCCAAGATTTGAACGCGCCCTACGAGCAGTACTTC.

The genes are TRBV6-2 or TRBV6-3 and TRBJ2-4; 13 nucleotides agree with TRBD2. CDR1 MNHEY and CDR2 SVGEGT come from the germline V gene. The V gene end was trimmed by 5 bases and the J gene end by 0 bases; junction bases not matched to a gene: 22. CDR3 length: 23 amino acids. The CDR3 is CASSPRPGTSGKHPNVAKNIQYF. The CDR3 DNA follows: TGTGCCAGCAGTCCCCGTCCCGGGACTAGCGGGAAGCATCCGAACGTAGCCAAAAACATTCAGTACTTC.

This clonotype appeared many times. The chain couples TRBV28 to TRBJ2-5, with D possibly matching TRBD1 (5 bases). V lost 3 bases, J lost 3 bases, and 8 bases lay in between. The CDR3 extends over 13 amino acids. CDR1 is MDHEN and CDR2 is SYDVKM in the germline V gene. The CDR3 protein is CASSFGREETQYF. The CDR3 DNA reads TGTGCCAGCAGTTTCGGCAGGGAAGAGACCCAGTACTTC. Full variable domain (missing parts from reference TRBV28 and TRBJ2-5): DVKVTQSSRYLVKRTGEKVFLECVQDMDHENMFWYRQDPGLGLRLIYFSYDVKMKEKGDIPEGYSVSREKKERFSLILESASTNQTSMYLCASSFGREETQYFGPGTRLLVL.

This chain uses TRBV7-3 with TRBJ1-2; tentative D call: TRBD1 (6 bases). CDR3 size: 16 residues. Germline CDR1 is SGHTA and CDR2 is FQGTGA. V was pared by 3 bases and J by 6 bases, with 20 bases between. The CDR3 DNA reads TGTGCCAGCAGCTTGACCCCAGGGAAGGAGGGGGATGGCTACACCTTC. The encoded protein is CASSLTPGKEGDGYTF.

The V and J genes are TRBV4-1 and TRBJ2-2, with D possibly being TRBD1 (5 bases). Germline lookup yields CDR1 MGHRA and CDR2 YSYEKL. This CDR3 comprises 17 residues. Trimming removed 0 bases from V and 0 bases from J, with 11 bases in between. The CDR3 here is CASSQDRSRANTGELFF. The CDR3 nucleotides read TGCGCCAGCAGCCAAGATCGGAGCAGGGCGAACACCGGGGAGCTGTTTTTT.

This clonotype appeared a few times. The gene calls are TRBV6-2 or TRBV6-3 and TRBJ1-1; TRBD1 aligns across 8 bases. The J segment lost 4 bases and the V segment lost 7 bases, leaving 8 bases of the junction unmatched. This CDR3 comprises 14 residues. CDR1 and CDR2 (germline): MNHEY, SVGEGT. CDR3 region: CASNRAGGRTEAFF. In DNA, the CDR3 is TGTGCCAGCAATCGGGCAGGGGGCCGCACTGAAGCTTTCTTT.

With regard to this clonotype: This may be a read error, as it is one base from a much larger clone. J is TRBJ2-7 and V is TRBV7-2, with D possibly being TRBD2 (5 bases). The CDR3 extends over 15 amino acids. V dropped 5 bases and J dropped 4 bases, with 18 bases sitting between them. The germline gives CDR1 SGHTA, CDR2 FQGNSA. This chain's CDR3 is CASSPMGDGLYEQYF. In DNA form, the CDR3 reads TGTGCCAGCAGCCCGATGGGAGACGGCTTGTACGAGCAGTACTTC.

The chain's CDR3 is CASAGLAGVKYNTGELFF. CDR3 nucleotide sequence: TGTGCCAGCGCGGGACTAGCGGGAGTGAAGTACAACACCGGGGAGCTGTTTTTT. The chain recombines TRBV11-2 with TRBJ2-2, with TRBD2 matching 14 bases. The junction had 10 bases not matched to a gene; V was cut back by 8 bases and J by 2 bases. The CDR3 length is 18 residues. Germline CDR1 reads SGHAT; CDR2 reads FQNNGV. Together with reference TRBV11-2 and TRBJ2-2, the CDR3 gives the full variable domain: EAGVAQSPRYKIIEKRQSVAFWCNPISGHATLYWYQQILGQGPKLLIQFQNNGVVDDSQLPKDRFSAERLKGVDSTLKIQPAKLEDSAVYLCASAGLAGVKYNTGELFFGEGSRLTVL.

V is TRBV3-1 and J is TRBJ1-3; D is ambiguous. Trimming left V 2 bases short and J 1 base short, with 6 bases between. The CDR3 has 14 residues. CDR1 LGHDT and CDR2 YNNKEL come from the germline V gene (reference sequence). CDR3 region: CASSQPVSGNTIYF. In nucleotides, the CDR3 is TGTGCCAGCAGCCAACCAGTTTCTGGAAACACCATATATTTT. The full variable domain, completed using reference TRBV3-1 and TRBJ1-3, is DTAVSQTPKYLVTQMGNDKSIKCEQNLGHDTMYWYKQDSKKFLKIMFSYNNKELIINETVPNRFSPKSPDKAHLNLHINSLELGDSAVYFCASSQPVSGNTIYFGEGSWLTVV.

This clonotype was observed a few times. The chain recombines TRBV7-2 with TRBJ2-7, with D perhaps TRBD2 (5 bases). V lost 4 bases and J 0 bases, leaving 13 bases between the germline ends. The CDR3 is 15 amino acids. Germline V gives CDR1 SGHTA, CDR2 FQGNSA. CDR3 nucleotide sequence: TGTGCCAGCAGCTCTCGGTTAGCGCGCTCCTACGAGCAGTACTTC. Amino acid sequence: CASSSRLARSYEQYF. Combining the CDR3 with reference TRBV7-2 and TRBJ2-7 gives the whole variable domain GAGVSQSPSNKVTEKGKDVELRCDPISGHTALYWYRQSLGQGLEFLIYFQGNSAPDKSGLPSDRFSAERTGGSVSTLTIQRTQQEDSAVYLCASSSRLARSYEQYFGPGTRLTVT.

V usage is TRBV7-9 and J usage is TRBJ2-7, with D possibly TRBD2 on 5 matching bases. Trimming left V 5 bases short and J 0 bases short, with 20 bases between. The V gene's germline CDR1 is SEHNR and CDR2 FQNEAQ (reference sequence). This CDR3 has 17 residues. This CDR3 reads CASSPPRGERSSYEQYF. In DNA, the CDR3 is TGTGCCAGCAGCCCCCCCCGGGGTGAACGCAGCTCCTACGAGCAGTACTTC.

The gene calls are TRBV6-2 or TRBV6-3 and TRBJ1-2; maybe TRBD1 (5 bases). There are 14 residues in the CDR3. Trimming stripped 6 bases from V and 8 bases from J, with 19 bases between. CDR1 MNHEY and CDR2 SVGEGT come from the germline V gene. The chain's CDR3 is CASRDWAGAGGYTF. Written as DNA, the CDR3 is TGTGCCAGCAGGGACTGGGCCGGGGCGGGCGGCTACACCTTC.

This clonotype was observed a handful of times. The chain employs TRBV15 and TRBJ1-1, with 8 nucleotides matching TRBD1. Trimming cost V 3 bases and J 4 bases; bases outside gene matches: 4. The CDR3 is 14 residues long. CDR1 and CDR2 from the germline V gene are LNHNV and YYDKDF (reference sequence). CDR3 residues: CATSRDRVVTEAFF. Written as DNA, the CDR3 is TGTGCCACCAGCAGGGACAGGGTCGTCACTGAAGCTTTCTTT.

The genes are TRBV28 and TRBJ2-2, with D perhaps matching TRBD2 (5 bases). This CDR3 comprises 15 residues. Germline V gives CDR1 MDHEN, CDR2 SYDVKM. Trimming removed 1 base at V and 5 bases at J, with 11 bases between. The CDR3 sequence: CASSLSRAGTGELFF. CDR3 sequence (DNA): TGTGCCAGCAGTTTATCGAGGGCCGGGACCGGGGAGCTGTTTTTT.